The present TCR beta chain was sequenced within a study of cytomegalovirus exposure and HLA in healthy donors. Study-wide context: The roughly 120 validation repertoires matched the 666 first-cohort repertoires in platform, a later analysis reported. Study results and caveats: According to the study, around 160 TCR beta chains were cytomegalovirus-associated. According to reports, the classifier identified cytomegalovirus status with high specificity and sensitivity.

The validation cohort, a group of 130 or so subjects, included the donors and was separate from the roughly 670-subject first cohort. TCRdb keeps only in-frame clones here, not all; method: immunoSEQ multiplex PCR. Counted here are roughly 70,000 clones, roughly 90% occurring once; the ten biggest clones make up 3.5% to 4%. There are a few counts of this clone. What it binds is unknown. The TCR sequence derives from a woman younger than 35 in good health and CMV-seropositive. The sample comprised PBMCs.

The CDR3 protein is CASRKRTGGETQYF. CDR3 nucleotide sequence: TGTGCCAGCAGAAAACGGACAGGGGGGGAGACCCAGTACTTC. The chain is built from TRBV6-6 and TRBJ2-5; 10 bases map to TRBD1. There are 14 residues in the CDR3. Germline values: CDR1 MNHNY, CDR2 SVGAGI (reference sequence). V lost 6 bases to trimming and J lost 5 bases; unmatched junction nucleotides: 6.